This TCR beta chain was recorded in a study of blood T cell repertoires in COVID-19. The data were produced by immunoSEQ multiplex PCR, yet TCRdb's version contains in-frame clones alone and is incomplete. The sample carries over 200,000 clones, around four fifths recorded once. Specimen: peripheral blood. This clonotype was obtained from a middle-aged woman with active or convalescent COVID-19.

The CDR3 reads CASSLPGQGLFETQYF. The CDR3 bases are TGTGCCAGCAGTTTACCGGGACAGGGACTATTTGAGACCCAGTACTTC. The genes are TRBV28 and TRBJ2-5; TRBD1 matches at 9 bases. The germline gives CDR1 MDHEN, CDR2 SYDVKM. The CDR3 runs to 16 residues. The J segment lost 5 bases and the V segment lost 2 bases, leaving 9 bases of the junction unmatched.